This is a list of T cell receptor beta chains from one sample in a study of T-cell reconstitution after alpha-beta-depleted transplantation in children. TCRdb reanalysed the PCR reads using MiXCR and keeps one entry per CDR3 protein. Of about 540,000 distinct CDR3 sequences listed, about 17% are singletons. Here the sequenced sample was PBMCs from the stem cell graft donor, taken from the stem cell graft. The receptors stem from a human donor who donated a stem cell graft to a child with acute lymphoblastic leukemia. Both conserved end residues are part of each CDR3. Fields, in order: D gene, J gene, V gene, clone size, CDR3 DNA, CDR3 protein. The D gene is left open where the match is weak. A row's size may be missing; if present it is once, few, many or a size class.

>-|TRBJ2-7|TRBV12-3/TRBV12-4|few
TGTGCCAGCACCTCGGTTGGGGAACGGCAGTACTTC
CASTSVGERQYF
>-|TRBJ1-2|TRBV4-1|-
TGCGCCAGCAGCCAGTCCCGGGGAGGTCCCCGGGTTGGCTACACCTTC
CASSQSRGGPRVGYTF
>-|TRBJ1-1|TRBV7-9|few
TGTGCCAGCAGCTTAGGGGGGACGGTAGTGAACACTGAAGCTTTCTTT
CASSLGGTVVNTEAFF
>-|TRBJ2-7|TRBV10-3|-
TGTGCCATCAGAAACGGGACACTCCACGAGCAGTACTTC
CAIRNGTLHEQYF
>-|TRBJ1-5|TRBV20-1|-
TGCAGTGCTAGGAAACACCCTAGAGATAGCAATCAGCCCCAGCATTTT
CSARKHPRDSNQPQHF
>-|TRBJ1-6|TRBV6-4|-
TGTGCCAGCAGTTCGGGGATCGGACCCCTCCACTTT
CASSSGIGPLHF
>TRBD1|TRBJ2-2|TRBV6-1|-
TGTGCCAGCACCACCGGTCCGGGACAGGGGGCTCACGGGGAGCTGTTTTTT
CASTTGPGQGAHGELFF
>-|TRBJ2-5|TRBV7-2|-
TGTGCCAGCAGCTTAAGCACGGGGTTCCAAGAGACCCAGTACTTC
CASSLSTGFQETQYF
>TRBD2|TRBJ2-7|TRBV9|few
TGTGCCAGCAGCGTAAAGCCCAGCGGGGCTGGAACCTACGAGCAGTACTTC
CASSVKPSGAGTYEQYF
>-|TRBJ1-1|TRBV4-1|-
TGCGCCAGCAGCCAAGGCCTTACAGGGCCCTTTAACACTGAAGCTTTCTTT
CASSQGLTGPFNTEAFF
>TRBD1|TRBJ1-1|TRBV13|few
TGTGCCAGCAGCTTAGACGGACGACAGGGGGCCAGAGGAAACACTGAAGCTTTCTTT
CASSLDGRQGARGNTEAFF
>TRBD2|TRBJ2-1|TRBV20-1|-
TGCAGTGCCAGACTAGCGCGCTCCTACAATGAGCAGTTCTTC
CSARLARSYNEQFF
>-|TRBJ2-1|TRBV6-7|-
TGTGCCAGCACTATCGATGAGCAGTTCTTC
CASTIDEQFF
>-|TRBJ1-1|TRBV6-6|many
TGTGCCAGCAGTTACGGATCGGGGGGAGCTTTCTTT
CASSYGSGGAFF
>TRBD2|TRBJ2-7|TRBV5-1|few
TGCGCCAGCCGAAATTTGACTAGCGGGGATTACGAGCAGTACTTC
CASRNLTSGDYEQYF
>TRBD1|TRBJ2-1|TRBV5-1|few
TGCGCCAGCAGCTTGGACACAGGGGGTTCCTACAATGAGCAGTTCTTC
CASSLDTGGSYNEQFF
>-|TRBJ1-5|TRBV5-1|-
TGCGCCAGCAGCTTTTTGGGGTTTCAGCCCCAGCATTTT
CASSFLGFQPQHF
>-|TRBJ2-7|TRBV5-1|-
TGCGCCAGCAGCTTGGTTCAGGGAGACTACGAGCAGTACTTC
CASSLVQGDYEQYF
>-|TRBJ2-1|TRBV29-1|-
TGCAGCGTTGATAACACTGACTACAATGAGCAGTTCTTC
CSVDNTDYNEQFF
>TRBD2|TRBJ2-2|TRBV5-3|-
TGTGCCAGAAGACTAGCGGGAGAGTGCACATCGAACACCGGGGAGCTGTTTTTT
CARRLAGECTSNTGELFF
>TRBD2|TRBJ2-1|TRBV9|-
TGTGCCAGCAGCGTAGGTAACAGCGCGGGAGGTAGGACCTACAATGAGCAGTTCTTC
CASSVGNSAGGRTYNEQFF
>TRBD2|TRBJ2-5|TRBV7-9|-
TGTGCCAGCAGCCCTGGATGGCGGGAGACCCAAGAGACCCAGTACTTC
CASSPGWRETQETQYF
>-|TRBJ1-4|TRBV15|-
TGTGCCACCAGCAGATCAACTAATGAAAAACTGTTTTTT
CATSRSTNEKLFF
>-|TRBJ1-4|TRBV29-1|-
TGCAGCGTTGAAGCCGGACGTAATGAAAAACTGTTTTTT
CSVEAGRNEKLFF
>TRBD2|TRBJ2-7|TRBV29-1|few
TGCAGCGTCGTCGGGATGACTAGCGAGTACGAGCAGTACTTC
CSVVGMTSEYEQYF
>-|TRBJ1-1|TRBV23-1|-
TGCGCCAGCAGTCACCCACAGACAGGGAACACTGAAGCTTTCTTT
CASSHPQTGNTEAFF
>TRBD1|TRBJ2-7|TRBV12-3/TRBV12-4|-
TGTGCCAGCACCTCGGGACAGGGGTACTACGAGCAGTACTTC
CASTSGQGYYEQYF
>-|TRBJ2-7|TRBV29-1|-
TGCAGCGTTGATGTTCGGGACACGGCCTCCTACGAGCAGTACTTC
CSVDVRDTASYEQYF
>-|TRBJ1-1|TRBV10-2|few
TGCGCCAGCAGTTACCAACCGATGAACACTGAAGCTTTCTTT
CASSYQPMNTEAFF
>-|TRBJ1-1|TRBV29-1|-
TGCAGCGCCCGGACTCAGGTTGGGGACACTGAAGCTTTCTTT
CSARTQVGDTEAFF
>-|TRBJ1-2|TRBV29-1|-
TGCAGCGCTGACAGGATTTATGGCTACACCTTC
CSADRIYGYTF
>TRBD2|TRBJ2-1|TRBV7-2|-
TGTGCCAGCAGCTTAGTAGGGACTAGCTCCTACAATGAGCAGTTCTTC
CASSLVGTSSYNEQFF
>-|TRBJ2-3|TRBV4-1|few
TGCGCCAGCAGCCGACGACTAGGTACTCGCACAGATACGCAGTATTTT
CASSRRLGTRTDTQYF
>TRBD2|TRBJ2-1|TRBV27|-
TGTGCCAGCAGTACGGGACTAGCGGGAGCCGTATGGGTCAATGAGCAGTTCTTC
CASSTGLAGAVWVNEQFF
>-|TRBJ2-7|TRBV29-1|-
TGCAGCGTTGAGGGCAGATCCTACGAGCAGTACTTC
CSVEGRSYEQYF
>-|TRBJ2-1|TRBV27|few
TGTGCCAGCAGTTTCGCCTGGCAGGGAATGGATGAGCAGTTCTTC
CASSFAWQGMDEQFF